These 3 T cell receptor beta chains originate from one sample sequenced in a study of shared clonotypes between healthy human individuals. The table came from immunoSEQ multiplex PCR; TCRdb's copy has only in-frame clones and leaves some out. The sample lists a few hundred thousand clones, just over 65% seen once, with 11% in the top ten. Sequencing input: memory CD4+ T cells sorted from blood. Subset given: CD45RA-negative fraction. These receptors were taken from a man aged 25 to 40 in good health.

This clone was seen a handful of times. This chain connects TRBV14 to TRBJ2-1; 9 nucleotides line up with TRBD2. Germline V gene lookup returns CDR1 SGHDN and CDR2 FVKESK. The CDR3 totals 18 residues. With V trimmed by 4 bases and J by 4 bases, 14 bases remained unmatched. CDR3 region: CASSPRTSAMLGYNEQFF. The CDR3 DNA reads as TGTGCCAGCAGCCCTCGGACTAGCGCCATGCTGGGGTACAATGAGCAGTTCTTC.

The V gene is TRBV4-1, the J gene TRBJ1-4; the D is unclear. Germline loops: CDR1 MGHRA, CDR2 YSYEKL. V dropped 0 bases and J dropped 8 bases, with 19 bases sitting between them. This CDR3 is 17 amino acids long. The CDR3 protein is CASSQDPSRSFTEKLFF. CDR3 in DNA: TGCGCCAGCAGCCAAGATCCGTCCCGGTCATTTACCGAAAAACTGTTTTTT.

This chain uses TRBV4-1 with TRBJ2-1, with 7 bases that match TRBD2. CDR1 and CDR2 from the germline V gene are MGHRA and YSYEKL. The CDR3 has 14 residues. The J segment lost 14 bases and the V segment lost 0 bases, leaving 10 bases of the junction unmatched. The CDR3 protein is CASSQERVGLGKFF. The CDR3 DNA reads as TGCGCCAGCAGCCAAGAGAGGGTCGGACTAGGGAAGTTCTTC.